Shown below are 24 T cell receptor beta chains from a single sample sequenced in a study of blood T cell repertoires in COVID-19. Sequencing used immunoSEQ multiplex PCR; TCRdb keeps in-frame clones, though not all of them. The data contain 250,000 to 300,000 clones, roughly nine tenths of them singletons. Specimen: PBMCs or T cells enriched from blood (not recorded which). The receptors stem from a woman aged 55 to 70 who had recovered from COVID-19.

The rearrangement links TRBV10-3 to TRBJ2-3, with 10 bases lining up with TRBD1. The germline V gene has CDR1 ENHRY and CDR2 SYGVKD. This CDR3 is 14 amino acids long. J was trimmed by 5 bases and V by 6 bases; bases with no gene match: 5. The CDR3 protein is CAIRQTGGIDTQYF. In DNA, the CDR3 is TGTGCCATCAGGCAGACAGGGGGCATAGATACGCAGTATTTT.

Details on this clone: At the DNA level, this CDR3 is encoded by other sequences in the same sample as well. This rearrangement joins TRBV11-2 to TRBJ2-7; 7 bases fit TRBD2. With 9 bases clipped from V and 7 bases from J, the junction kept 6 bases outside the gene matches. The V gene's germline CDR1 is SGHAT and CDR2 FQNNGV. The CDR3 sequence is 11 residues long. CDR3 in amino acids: CASSSGGEQYF. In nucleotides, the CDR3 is TGTGCCAGTTCTAGCGGAGGGGAGCAGTACTTC.

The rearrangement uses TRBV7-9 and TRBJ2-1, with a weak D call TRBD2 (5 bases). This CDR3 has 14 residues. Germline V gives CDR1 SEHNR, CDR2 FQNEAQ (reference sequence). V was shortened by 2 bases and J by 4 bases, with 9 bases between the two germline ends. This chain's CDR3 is CASSLLTGYNEQFF. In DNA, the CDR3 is TGTGCCAGCAGCTTACTTACGGGGTACAATGAGCAGTTCTTC.

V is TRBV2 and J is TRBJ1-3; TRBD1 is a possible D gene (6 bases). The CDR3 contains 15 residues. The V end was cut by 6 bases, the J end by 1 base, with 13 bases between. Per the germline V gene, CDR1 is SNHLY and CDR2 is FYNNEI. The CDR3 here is CASSEGVRSGNTIYF. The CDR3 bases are TGTGCCAGCAGCGAGGGGGTCCGGTCTGGAAACACCATATATTTT.

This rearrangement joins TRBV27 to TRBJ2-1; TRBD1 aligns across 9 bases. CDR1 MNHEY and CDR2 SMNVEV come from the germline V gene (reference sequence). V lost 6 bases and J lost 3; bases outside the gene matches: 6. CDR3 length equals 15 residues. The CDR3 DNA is TGTGCCAGCAGATCCGGGACAGGGATCTACAATGAGCAGTTCTTC. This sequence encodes CASRSGTGIYNEQFF.

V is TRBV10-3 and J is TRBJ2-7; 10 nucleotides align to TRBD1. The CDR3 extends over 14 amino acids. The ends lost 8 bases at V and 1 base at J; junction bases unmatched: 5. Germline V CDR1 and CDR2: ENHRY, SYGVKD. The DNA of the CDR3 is TGTGCCATCCAGGAGGACAGGGGGTCCTACGAGCAGTACTTC. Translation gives CAIQEDRGSYEQYF.

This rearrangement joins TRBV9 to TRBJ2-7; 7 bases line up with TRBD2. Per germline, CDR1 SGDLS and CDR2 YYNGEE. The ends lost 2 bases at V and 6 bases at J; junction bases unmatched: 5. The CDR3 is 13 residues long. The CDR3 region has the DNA TGTGCCAGCAGCGTCGGGGGGACCCTCGAGCAGTACTTC. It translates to CASSVGGTLEQYF.

The CDR3 spells CASSLDGTGLNEQFF. The CDR3 coding sequence is TGCGCCAGCAGCTTGGACGGGACAGGGTTAAATGAGCAGTTCTTC. The V gene is TRBV5-1, the J gene TRBJ2-1, with 9 nucleotides matching TRBD1. Germline CDR1 and CDR2: SGHRS and YFSETQ. There are 15 residues in the CDR3. The ends lost 0 bases at V and 7 bases at J; junction bases unmatched: 5.

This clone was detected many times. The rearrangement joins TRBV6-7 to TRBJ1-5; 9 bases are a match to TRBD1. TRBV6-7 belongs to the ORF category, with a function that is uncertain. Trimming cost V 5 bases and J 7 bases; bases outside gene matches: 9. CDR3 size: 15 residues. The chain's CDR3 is CASSTKGQGHQPQHF. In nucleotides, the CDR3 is TGTGCCAGCAGTACGAAGGGACAGGGTCACCAGCCCCAGCATTTT.

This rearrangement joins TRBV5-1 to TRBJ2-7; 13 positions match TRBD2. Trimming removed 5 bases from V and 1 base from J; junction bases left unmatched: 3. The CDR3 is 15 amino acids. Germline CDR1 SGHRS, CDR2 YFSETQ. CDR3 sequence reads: CASRPTSGRSYEQYF. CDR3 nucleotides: TGCGCCAGCAGGCCGACTAGCGGGAGGTCCTACGAGCAGTACTTC.

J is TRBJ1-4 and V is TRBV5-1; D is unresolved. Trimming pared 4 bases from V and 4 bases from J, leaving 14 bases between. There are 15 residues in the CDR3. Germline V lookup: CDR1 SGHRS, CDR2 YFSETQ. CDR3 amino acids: CASSPLAGINEKLFF. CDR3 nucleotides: TGCGCCAGCAGCCCCTTGGCAGGCATTAATGAAAAACTGTTTTTT.

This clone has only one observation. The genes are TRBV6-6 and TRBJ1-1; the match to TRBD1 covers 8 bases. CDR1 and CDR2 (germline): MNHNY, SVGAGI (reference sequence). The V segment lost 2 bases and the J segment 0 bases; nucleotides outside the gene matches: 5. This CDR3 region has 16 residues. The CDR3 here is CASSYPTGGLNTEAFF. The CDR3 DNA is TGTGCCAGCAGTTACCCCACAGGGGGGTTGAACACTGAAGCTTTCTTT.

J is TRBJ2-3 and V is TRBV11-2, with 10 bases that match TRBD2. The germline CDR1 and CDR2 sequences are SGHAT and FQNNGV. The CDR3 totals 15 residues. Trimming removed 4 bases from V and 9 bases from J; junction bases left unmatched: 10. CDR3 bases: TGTGCCAGCAGCTCCACCGGGACTAGCGTAATGACGCAGTATTTT. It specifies CASSSTGTSVMTQYF.

CDR3 sequence reads: CASSVSGGFSGNTIYF. The CDR3 nucleotides are TGTGCCAGCAGCGTATCAGGGGGCTTCTCTGGAAACACCATATATTTT. The V and J genes are TRBV9 and TRBJ1-3; 8 nucleotides align to TRBD1. This CDR3 has 16 amino acids. Trimming cost V 1 base and J 0 bases; bases outside gene matches: 3. From germline, CDR1 is SGDLS and CDR2 YYNGEE.

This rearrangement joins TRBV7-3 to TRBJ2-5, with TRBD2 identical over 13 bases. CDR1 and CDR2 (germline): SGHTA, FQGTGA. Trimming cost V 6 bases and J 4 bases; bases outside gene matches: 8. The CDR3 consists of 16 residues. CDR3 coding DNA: TGTGCCAGCAGTCCGGGGACTAGCGGGAACGGAGAGACCCAGTACTTC. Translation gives CASSPGTSGNGETQYF.

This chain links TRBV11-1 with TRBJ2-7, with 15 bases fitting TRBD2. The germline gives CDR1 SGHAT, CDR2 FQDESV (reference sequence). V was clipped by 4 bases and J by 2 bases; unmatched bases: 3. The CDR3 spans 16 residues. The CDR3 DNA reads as TGTGCCAGCAGCTCCCGGACTAGCGGGAGGGCCTACGAGCAGTACTTC. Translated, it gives CASSSRTSGRAYEQYF.

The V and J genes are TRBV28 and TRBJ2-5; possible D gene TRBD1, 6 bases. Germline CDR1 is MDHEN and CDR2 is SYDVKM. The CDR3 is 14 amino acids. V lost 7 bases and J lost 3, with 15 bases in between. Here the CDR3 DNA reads TGTGCCAGCAATCCTACAGGGCGTGAAGAGACCCAGTACTTC. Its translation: CASNPTGREETQYF.

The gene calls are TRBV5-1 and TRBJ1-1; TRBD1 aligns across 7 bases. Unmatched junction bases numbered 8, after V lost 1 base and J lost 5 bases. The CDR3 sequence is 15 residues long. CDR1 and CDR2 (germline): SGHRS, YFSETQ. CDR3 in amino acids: CASSLTGERKTEAFF. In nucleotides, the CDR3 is TGCGCCAGCAGCTTGACAGGGGAAAGGAAGACTGAAGCTTTCTTT.

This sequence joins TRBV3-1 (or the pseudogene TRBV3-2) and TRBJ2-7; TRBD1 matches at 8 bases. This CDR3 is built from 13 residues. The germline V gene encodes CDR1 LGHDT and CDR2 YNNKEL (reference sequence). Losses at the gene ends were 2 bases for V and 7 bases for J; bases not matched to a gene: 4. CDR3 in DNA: TGTGCCAGCAGCCAACGGGACAGGAGGGAGCAGTACTTC. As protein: CASSQRDRREQYF.

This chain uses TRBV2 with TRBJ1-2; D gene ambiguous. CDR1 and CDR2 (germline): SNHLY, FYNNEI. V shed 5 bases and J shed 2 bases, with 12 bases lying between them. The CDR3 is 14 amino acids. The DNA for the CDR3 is TGTGCCAGCAGTCCAGCGGGTTGGAACTATGGCTACACCTTC. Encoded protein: CASSPAGWNYGYTF.

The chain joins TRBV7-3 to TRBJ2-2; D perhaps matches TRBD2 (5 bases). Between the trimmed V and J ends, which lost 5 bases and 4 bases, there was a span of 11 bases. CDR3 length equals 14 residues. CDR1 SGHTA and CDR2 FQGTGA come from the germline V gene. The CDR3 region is CASSNPSRTGELFF. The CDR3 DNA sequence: TGTGCCAGCAGCAATCCTAGCCGCACCGGGGAGCTGTTTTTT.

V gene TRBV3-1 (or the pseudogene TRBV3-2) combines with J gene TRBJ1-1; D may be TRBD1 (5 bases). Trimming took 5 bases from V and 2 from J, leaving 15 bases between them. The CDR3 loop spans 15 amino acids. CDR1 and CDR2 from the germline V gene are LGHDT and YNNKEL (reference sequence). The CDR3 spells CASSYRSGRNTEAFF. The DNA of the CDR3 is TGTGCCAGCAGCTACAGGAGTGGGCGTAACACTGAAGCTTTCTTT.

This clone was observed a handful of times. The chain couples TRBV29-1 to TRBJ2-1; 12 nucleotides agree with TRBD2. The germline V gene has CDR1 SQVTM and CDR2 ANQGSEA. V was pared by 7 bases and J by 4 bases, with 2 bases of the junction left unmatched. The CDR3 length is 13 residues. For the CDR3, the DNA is TGCAGCGCGGGGACTAGCGGGTACAATGAGCAGTTCTTC. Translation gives CSAGTSGYNEQFF.

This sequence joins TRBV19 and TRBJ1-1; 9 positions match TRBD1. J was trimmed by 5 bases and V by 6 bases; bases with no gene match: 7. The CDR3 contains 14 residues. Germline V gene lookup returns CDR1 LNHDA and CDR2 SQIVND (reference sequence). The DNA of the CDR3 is TGTGCCAGTAGCTTAAACAGGGGGCGGACTGAAGCTTTCTTT. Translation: CASSLNRGRTEAFF.